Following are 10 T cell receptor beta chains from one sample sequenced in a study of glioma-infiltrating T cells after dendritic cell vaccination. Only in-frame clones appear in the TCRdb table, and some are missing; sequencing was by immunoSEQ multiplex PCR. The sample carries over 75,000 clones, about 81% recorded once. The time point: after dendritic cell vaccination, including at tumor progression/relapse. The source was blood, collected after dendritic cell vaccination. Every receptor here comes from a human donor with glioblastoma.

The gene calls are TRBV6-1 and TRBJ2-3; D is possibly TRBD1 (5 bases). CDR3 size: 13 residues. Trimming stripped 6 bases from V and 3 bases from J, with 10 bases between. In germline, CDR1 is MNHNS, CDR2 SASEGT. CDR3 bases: TGTGCCAGCAGCCTTACAGGAACAGATACGCAGTATTTT. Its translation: CASSLTGTDTQYF.

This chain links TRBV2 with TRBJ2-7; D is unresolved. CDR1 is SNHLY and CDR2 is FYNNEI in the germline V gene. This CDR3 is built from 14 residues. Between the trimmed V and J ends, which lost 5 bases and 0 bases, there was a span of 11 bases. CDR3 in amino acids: CASSIAVSSYEQYV. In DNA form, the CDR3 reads TGTGCCAGCAGTATAGCTGTCAGCTCCTACGAGCAGTACGTC.

Here the CDR3 reads CASSLGTSGGADEQFF. The CDR3 nucleotides read TGCGCCAGCAGCTTGGGGACTAGCGGGGGGGCCGATGAGCAGTTCTTC. This chain connects TRBV5-1 to TRBJ2-1; 15 nucleotides match TRBD2. V trimming: 0 bases; J trimming: 8 bases; junction bases outside the gene matches: 3. The CDR3 runs to 16 residues. From germline, CDR1 is SGHRS and CDR2 YFSETQ.

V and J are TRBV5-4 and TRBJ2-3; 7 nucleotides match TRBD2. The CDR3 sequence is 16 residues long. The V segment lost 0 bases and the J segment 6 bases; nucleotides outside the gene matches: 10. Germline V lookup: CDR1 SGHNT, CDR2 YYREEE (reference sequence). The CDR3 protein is CASSLGAGEARDTQYF. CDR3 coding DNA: TGTGCCAGCAGCTTGGGGGCGGGGGAAGCACGCGATACGCAGTATTTT.

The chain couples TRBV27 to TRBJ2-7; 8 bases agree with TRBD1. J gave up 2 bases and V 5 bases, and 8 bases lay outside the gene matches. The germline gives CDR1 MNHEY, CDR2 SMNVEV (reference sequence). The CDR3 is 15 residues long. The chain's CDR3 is CASSPQGAKTYEQYF. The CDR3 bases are TGTGCCAGCAGTCCCCAGGGGGCTAAGACCTACGAGCAGTACTTC.

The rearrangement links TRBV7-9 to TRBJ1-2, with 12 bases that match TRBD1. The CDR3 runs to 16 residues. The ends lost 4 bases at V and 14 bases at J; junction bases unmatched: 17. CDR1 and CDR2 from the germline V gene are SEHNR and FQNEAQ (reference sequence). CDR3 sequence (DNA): TGTGCCAGCAGCTCAAAGCAACCGGGACAGGGGGCTTTTAGGACCTTC. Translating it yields CASSSKQPGQGAFRTF.

The CDR3 DNA reads as TGTGCCTGGAGTATGAGGGAGAACACTGAAGCTTTCTTT. The encoded protein is CAWSMRENTEAFF. The V and J genes are TRBV30 and TRBJ1-1; unclear D gene. CDR1 and CDR2 (germline): GTSNPN, SVGIG (reference sequence). The CDR3 has 13 residues. V shed 2 bases and J shed 1 base, with 8 bases lying between them. The whole variable domain, filled in from reference TRBV30 and TRBJ1-1, reads SQTIHQWPATLVQPVGSPLSLECTVEGTSNPNLYWYRQAAGRGLQLLFYSVGIGQISSEVPQNLSASRPQDRQFILSSKKLLLSDSGFYLCAWSMRENTEAFFGQGTRLTVV.

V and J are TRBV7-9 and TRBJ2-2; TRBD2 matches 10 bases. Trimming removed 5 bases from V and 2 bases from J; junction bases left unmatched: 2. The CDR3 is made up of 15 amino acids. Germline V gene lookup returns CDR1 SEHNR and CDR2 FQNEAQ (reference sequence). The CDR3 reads CASSGLAANTGELFF. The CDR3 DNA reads TGTGCCAGCAGCGGACTAGCGGCTAACACCGGGGAGCTGTTTTTT.

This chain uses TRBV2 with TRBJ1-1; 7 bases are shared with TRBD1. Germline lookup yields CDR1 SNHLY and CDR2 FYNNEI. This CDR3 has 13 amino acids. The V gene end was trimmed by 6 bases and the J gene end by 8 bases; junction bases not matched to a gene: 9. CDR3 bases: TGTGCCAGCAGCAGCCGAGGGACAGCAGAAGCTTTCTTT. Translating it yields CASSSRGTAEAFF.

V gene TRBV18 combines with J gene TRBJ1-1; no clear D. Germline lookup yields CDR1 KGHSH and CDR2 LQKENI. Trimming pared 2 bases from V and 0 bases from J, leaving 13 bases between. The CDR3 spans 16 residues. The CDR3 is CASSPIPGPMNTEAFF. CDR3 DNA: TGTGCCAGCTCACCAATCCCCGGTCCCATGAACACTGAAGCTTTCTTT.